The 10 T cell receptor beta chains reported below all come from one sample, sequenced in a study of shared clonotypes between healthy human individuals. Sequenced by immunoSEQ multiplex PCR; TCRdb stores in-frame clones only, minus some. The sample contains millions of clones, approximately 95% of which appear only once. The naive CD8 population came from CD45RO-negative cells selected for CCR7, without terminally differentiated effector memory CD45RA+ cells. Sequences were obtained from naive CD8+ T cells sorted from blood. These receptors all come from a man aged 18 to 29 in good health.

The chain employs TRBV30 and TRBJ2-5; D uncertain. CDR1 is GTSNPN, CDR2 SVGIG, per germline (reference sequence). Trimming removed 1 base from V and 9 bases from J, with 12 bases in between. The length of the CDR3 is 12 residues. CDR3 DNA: TGTGCCTGGAGTGACGAAGGGTTTGCCCAGTACTTC. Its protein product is CAWSDEGFAQYF.

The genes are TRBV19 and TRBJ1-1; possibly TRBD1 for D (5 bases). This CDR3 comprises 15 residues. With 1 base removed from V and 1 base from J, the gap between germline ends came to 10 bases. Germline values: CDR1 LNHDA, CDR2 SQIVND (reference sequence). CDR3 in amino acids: CASSIVGGGNTEAFF. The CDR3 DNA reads TGTGCCAGTAGTATAGTCGGGGGAGGGAACACTGAAGCTTTCTTT. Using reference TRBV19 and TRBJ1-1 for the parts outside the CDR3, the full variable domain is DGGITQSPKYLFRKEGQNVTLSCEQNLNHDAMYWYRQDPGQGLRLIYYSQIVNDFQKGDIAEGYSVSREKKESFPLTVTSAQKNPTAFYLCASSIVGGGNTEAFFGQGTRLTVV.

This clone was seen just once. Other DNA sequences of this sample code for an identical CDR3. This CDR3 is CASSLVGSGGEQYF. The CDR3 region has the DNA TGTGCCAGCAGTTTAGTAGGGAGTGGAGGCGAGCAGTACTTC. The V gene is TRBV27, the J gene TRBJ2-7, with TRBD2 as a possible D gene (5 bases). This CDR3 has 14 amino acids. V lost 2 bases and J lost 6, with 14 bases in between. In germline, CDR1 is MNHEY, CDR2 SMNVEV (reference sequence).

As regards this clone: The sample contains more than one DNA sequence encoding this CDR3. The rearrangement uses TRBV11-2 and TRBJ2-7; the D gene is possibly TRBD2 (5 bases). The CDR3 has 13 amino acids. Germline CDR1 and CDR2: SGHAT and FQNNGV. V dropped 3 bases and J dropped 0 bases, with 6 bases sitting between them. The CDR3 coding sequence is TGTGCCAGCAGCTTGGACTCCTCCTACGAGCAGTACTTC. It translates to CASSLDSSYEQYF. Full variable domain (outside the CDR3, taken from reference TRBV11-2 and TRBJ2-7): EAGVAQSPRYKIIEKRQSVAFWCNPISGHATLYWYQQILGQGPKLLIQFQNNGVVDDSQLPKDRFSAERLKGVDSTLKIQPAKLEDSAVYLCASSLDSSYEQYFGPGTRLTVT.

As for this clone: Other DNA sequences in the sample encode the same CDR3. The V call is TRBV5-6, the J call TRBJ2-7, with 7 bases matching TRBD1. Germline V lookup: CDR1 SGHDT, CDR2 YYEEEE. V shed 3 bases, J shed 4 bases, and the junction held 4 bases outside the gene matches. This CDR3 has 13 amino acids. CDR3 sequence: CASSSGQTYEQYF. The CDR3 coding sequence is TGTGCCAGCAGCTCGGGACAGACTTACGAGCAGTACTTC. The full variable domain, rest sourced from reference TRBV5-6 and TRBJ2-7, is DAGVTQSPTHLIKTRGQQVTLRCSPKSGHDTVSWYQQALGQGPQFIFQYYEEEERQRGNFPDRFSGHQFPNYSSELNVNALLLGDSALYLCASSSGQTYEQYFGPGTRLTVT.

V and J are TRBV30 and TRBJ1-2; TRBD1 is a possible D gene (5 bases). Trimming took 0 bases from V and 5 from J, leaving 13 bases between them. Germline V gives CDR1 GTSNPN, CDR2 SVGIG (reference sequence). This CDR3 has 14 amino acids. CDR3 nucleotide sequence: TGTGCCTGGAGTGTGAACAGGAGGAGGTATGGCTACACCTTC. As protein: CAWSVNRRRYGYTF.

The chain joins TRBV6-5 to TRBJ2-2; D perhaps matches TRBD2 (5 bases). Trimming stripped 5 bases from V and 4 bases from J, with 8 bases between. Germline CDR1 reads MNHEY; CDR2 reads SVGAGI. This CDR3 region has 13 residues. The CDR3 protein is CASSTAGTGELFF. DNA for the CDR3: TGTGCCAGCAGTACCGCGGGCACCGGGGAGCTGTTTTTT.

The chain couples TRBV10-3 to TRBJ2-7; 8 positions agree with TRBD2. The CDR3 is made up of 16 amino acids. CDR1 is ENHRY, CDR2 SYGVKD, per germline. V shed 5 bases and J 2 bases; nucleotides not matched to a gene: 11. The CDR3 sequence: CAISTHSGKNPYEQYF. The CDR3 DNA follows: TGTGCCATCAGTACACATAGCGGGAAAAATCCCTACGAGCAGTACTTC.

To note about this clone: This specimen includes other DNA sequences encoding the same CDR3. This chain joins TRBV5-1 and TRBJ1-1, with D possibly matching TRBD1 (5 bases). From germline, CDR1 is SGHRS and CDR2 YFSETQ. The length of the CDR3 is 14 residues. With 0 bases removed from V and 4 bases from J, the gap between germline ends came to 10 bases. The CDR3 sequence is CASSLGEGFTEAFF. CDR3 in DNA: TGCGCCAGCAGCTTGGGGGAGGGGTTCACTGAAGCTTTCTTT.

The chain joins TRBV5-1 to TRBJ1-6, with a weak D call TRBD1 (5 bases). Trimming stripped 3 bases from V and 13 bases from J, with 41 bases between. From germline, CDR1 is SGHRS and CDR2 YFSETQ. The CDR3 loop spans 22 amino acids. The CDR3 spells CASSYPSRCNIVGTRLFVPLHF. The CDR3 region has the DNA TGCGCCAGCAGCTATCCGTCTCGCTGTAACATTGTGGGGACCCGTCTCTTCGTCCCCCTCCACTTT.